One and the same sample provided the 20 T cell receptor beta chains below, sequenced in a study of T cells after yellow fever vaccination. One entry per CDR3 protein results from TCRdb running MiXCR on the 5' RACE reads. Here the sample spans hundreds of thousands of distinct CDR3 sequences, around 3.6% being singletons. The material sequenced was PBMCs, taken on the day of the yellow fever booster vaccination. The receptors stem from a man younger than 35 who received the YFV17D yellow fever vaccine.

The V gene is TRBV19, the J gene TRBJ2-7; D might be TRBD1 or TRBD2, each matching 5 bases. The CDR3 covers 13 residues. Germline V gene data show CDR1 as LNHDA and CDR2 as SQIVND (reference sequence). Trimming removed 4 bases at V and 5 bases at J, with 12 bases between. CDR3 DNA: TGTGCCAGTAGTACTGGGACGGGGAACGAGCAGTACGTC. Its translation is CASSTGTGNEQYV.

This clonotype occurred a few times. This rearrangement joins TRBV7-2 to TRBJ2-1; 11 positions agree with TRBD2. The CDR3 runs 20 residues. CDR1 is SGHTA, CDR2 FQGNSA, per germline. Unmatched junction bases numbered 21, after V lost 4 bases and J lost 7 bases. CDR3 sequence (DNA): TGTGCCAGCAGCTCAACCGGGACTAGCGGTATCAAAATAACTGGGAATGAGCAGTTCTTC. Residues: CASSSTGTSGIKITGNEQFF.

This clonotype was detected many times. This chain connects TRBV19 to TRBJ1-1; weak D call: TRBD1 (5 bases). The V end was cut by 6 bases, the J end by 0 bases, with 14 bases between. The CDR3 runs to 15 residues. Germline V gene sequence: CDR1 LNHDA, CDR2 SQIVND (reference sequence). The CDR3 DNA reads TGTGCCAGTAGACCTACGGGACTGATGAACACTGAAGCTTTCTTT. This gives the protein CASRPTGLMNTEAFF.

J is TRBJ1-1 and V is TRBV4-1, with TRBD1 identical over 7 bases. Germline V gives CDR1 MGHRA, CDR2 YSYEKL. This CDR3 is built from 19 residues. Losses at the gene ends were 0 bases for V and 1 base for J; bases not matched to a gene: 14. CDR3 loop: CASSQDPTEGQIKNTEAFF. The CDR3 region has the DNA TGCGCCAGCAGCCAAGACCCGACGGAGGGACAGATAAAGAACACTGAAGCTTTCTTT.

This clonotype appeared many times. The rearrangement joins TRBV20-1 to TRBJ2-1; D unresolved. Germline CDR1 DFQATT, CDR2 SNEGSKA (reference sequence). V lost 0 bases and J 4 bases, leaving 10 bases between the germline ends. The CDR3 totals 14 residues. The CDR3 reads CSARELGVYNEQFF. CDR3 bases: TGCAGTGCTAGAGAGCTTGGGGTATACAATGAGCAGTTCTTC.

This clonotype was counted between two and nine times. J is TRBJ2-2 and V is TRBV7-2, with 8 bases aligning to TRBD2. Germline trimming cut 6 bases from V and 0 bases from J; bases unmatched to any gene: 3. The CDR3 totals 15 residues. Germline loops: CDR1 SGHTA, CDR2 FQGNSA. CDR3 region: CASRRGAPNTGELFF. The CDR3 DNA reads TGTGCCAGCAGGCGGGGGGCCCCGAACACCGGGGAGCTGTTTTTT.

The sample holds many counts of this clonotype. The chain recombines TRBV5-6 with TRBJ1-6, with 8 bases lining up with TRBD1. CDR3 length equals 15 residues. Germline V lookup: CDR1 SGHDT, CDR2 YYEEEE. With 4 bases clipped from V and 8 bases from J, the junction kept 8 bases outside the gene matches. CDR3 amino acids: CASSMWTGRDSPLHF. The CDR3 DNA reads TGTGCCAGCAGCATGTGGACAGGGCGGGATTCACCCCTCCACTTT.

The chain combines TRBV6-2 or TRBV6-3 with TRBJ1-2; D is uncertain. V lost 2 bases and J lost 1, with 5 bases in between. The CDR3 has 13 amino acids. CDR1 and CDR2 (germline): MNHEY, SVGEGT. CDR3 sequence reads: CASSYRVNYGYTF. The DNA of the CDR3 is TGTGCCAGCAGTTACAGGGTTAACTATGGCTACACCTTC.

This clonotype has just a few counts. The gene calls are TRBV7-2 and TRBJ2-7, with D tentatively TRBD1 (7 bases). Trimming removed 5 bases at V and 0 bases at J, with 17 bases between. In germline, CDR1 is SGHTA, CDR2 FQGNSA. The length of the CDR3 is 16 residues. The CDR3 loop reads CASSPQGTAGSYEQYF. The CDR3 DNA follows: TGTGCCAGCAGCCCCCAAGGGACAGCGGGCTCCTACGAGCAGTACTTC.

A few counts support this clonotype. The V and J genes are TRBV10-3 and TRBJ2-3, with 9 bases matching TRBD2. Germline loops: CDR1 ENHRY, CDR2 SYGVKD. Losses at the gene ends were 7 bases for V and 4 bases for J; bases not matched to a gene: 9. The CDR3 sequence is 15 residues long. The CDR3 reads CAINAGGPGADTQYF. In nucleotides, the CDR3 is TGTGCCATCAACGCGGGGGGGCCGGGGGCAGATACGCAGTATTTT.

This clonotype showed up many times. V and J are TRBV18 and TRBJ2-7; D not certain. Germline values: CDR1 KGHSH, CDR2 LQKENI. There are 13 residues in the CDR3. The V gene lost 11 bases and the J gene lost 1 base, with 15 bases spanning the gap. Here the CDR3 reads CASHHTESYEQYF. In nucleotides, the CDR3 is TGTGCCTCCCACCACACAGAATCCTACGAGCAGTACTTC. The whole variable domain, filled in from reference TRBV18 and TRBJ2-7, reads NAGVMQNPRHLVRRRGQEARLRCSPMKGHSHVYWYRQLPEEGLKFMVYLQKENIIDESGMPKERFSAEFPKEGPSILRIQQVVRGDSAAYFCASHHTESYEQYFGPGTRLTVT.

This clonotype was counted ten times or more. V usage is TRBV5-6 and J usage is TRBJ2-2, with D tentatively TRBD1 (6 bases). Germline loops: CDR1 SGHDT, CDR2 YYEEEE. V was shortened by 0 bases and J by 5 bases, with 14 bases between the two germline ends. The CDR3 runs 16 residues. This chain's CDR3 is CASSLGTGMRTGELFF. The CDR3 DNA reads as TGTGCCAGCAGCTTGGGAACAGGGATGAGAACCGGGGAGCTGTTTTTT.

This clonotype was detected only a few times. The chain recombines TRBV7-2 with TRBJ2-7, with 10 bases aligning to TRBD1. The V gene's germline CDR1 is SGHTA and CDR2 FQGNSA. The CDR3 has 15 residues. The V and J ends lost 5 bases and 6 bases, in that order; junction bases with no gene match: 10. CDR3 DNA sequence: TGTGCCAGCAGCAATCCTGACAGGGGGCGCTTCGAGCAGTACTTC. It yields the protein CASSNPDRGRFEQYF. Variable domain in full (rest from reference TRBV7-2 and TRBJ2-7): GAGVSQSPSNKVTEKGKDVELRCDPISGHTALYWYRQSLGQGLEFLIYFQGNSAPDKSGLPSDRFSAERTGGSVSTLTIQRTQQEDSAVYLCASSNPDRGRFEQYFGPGTRLTVT.

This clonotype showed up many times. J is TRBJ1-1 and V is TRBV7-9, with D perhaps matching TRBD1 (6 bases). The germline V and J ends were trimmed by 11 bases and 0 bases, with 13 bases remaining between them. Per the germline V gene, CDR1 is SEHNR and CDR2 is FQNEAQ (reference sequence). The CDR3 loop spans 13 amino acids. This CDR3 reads CAVGQGMNTEAFF. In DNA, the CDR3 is TGTGCCGTAGGCCAGGGGATGAACACTGAAGCTTTCTTT.

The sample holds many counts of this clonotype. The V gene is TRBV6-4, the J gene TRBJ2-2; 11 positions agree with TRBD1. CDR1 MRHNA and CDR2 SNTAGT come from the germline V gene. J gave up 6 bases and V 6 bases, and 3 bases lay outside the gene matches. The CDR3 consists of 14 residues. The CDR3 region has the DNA TGTGCCAGCAGCGCGGGACAGGGGGCCGGGGAGCTGTTTTTT. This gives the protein CASSAGQGAGELFF.

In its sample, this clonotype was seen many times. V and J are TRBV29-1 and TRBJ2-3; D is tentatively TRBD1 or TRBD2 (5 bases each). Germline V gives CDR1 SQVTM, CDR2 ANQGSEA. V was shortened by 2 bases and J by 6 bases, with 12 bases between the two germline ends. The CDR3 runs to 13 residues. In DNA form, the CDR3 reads TGCAGCGTTGAATACGGGGCACGGGATACGCAGTATTTT. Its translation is CSVEYGARDTQYF.

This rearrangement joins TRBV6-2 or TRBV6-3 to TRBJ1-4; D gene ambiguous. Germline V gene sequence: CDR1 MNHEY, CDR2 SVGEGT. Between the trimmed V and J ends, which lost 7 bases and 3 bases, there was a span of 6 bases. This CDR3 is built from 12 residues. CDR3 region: CASTAANEKLFF. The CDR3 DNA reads TGTGCCAGCACGGCGGCTAATGAAAAACTGTTTTTT.

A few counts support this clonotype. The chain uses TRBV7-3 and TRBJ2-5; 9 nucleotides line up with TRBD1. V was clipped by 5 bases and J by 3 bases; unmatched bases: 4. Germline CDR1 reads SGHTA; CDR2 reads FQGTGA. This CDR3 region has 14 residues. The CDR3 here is CASSQTGGEETQYF. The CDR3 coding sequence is TGTGCCAGCAGCCAAACAGGGGGCGAAGAGACCCAGTACTTC.

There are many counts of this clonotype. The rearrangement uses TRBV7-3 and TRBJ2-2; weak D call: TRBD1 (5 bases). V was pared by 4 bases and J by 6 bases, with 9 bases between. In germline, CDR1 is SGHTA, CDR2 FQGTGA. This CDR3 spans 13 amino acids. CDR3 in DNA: TGTGCCAGCAGCTATACAGGCTCCGGGGAGCTGTTTTTT. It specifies CASSYTGSGELFF.

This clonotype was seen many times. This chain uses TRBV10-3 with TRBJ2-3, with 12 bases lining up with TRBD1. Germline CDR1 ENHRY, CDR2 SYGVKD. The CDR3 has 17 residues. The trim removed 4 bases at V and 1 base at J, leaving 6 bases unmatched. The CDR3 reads CAISAGDRGLGTDTQYF. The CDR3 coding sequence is TGTGCCATCAGTGCAGGGGACAGGGGGCTTGGCACAGATACGCAGTATTTT.